This TCR beta chain stems from a study of shared clonotypes between healthy human individuals. Splitting of each subset's genomic DNA was done evenly across several immunoSEQ plates. The table came from immunoSEQ multiplex PCR; TCRdb's copy has only in-frame clones and leaves some out. The sample lists 1,500,000 or so clones, 97% to 99% occurring once. Unmatched junction bases numbered 4, after V lost 4 bases and J lost 2 bases. The V gene's germline CDR1 is SGHRS and CDR2 YFSETQ. There are 14 residues in the CDR3. This clonotype was obtained from a man aged 25-45 years in good health. The chain employs TRBV5-1 and TRBJ2-3, with 7 bases fitting TRBD1. Sequencing was carried out using naive CD4+ T cells sorted from blood. The subset denotes: CD45RA+ positively selected. CDR3 protein: CASSKGTDTDTQYF. CDR3 nucleotides: TGCGCCAGCAGCAAGGGGACAGACACAGATACGCAGTATTTT. Based on the CDR3 plus reference TRBV5-1 and TRBJ2-3, the full variable domain is KAGVTQTPRYLIKTRGQQVTLSCSPISGHRSVSWYQQTPGQGLQFLFEYFSETQRNKGNFPGRFSGRQFSNSRSEMNVSTLELGDSALYLCASSKGTDTDTQYFGPGTRLTVL.